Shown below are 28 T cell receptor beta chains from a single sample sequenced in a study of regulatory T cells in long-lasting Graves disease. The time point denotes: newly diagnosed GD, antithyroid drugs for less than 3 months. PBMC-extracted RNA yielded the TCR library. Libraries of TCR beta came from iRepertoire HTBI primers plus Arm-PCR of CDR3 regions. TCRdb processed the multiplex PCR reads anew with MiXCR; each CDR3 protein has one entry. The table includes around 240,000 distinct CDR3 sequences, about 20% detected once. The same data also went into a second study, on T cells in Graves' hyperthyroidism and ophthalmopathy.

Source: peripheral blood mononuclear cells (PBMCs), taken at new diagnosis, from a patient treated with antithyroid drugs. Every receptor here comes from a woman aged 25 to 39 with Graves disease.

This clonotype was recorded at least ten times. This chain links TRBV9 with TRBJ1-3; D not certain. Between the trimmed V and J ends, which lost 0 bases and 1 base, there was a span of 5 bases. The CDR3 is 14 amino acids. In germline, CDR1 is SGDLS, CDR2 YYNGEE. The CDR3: CASSVASSGNTIYF. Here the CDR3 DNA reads TGTGCCAGCAGCGTAGCCAGTTCTGGAAACACCATATATTTT.

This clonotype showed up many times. The CDR3 nucleotides read TGTGCCAGCACCCCAGGGTCAACCCGAGAAAAACTGTTTTTT. Protein product: CASTPGSTREKLFF. The chain links TRBV12-3 or TRBV12-4 to TRBJ1-4; D is perhaps TRBD1 (5 bases). CDR3 length equals 14 residues. V was cut by 7 bases and J by 8 bases, with 17 bases left in between.

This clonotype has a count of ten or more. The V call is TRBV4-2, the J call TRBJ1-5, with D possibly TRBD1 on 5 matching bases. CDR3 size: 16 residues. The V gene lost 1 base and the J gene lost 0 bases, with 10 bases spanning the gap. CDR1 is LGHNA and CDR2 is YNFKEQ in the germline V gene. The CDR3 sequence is CASSQATVSSNQPQHF. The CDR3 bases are TGTGCCAGCAGCCAAGCGACAGTTAGTAGCAATCAGCCCCAGCATTTT.

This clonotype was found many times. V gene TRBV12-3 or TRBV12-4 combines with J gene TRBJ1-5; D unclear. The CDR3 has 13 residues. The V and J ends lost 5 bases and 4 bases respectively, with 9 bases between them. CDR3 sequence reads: CASSVAANQPQHF. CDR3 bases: TGTGCCAGCAGTGTCGCCGCAAATCAGCCCCAGCATTTT.

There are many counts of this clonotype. The CDR3 spells CSAKDSYPAYEQYF. In nucleotides, the CDR3 is TGCAGCGCCAAAGACTCCTACCCCGCCTACGAGCAGTACTTC. The chain carries TRBV29-1 and TRBJ2-7; D unclear. Germline V CDR1 and CDR2: SQVTM, ANQGSEA. The CDR3 sequence is 14 residues long. V lost 7 bases and J lost 2, with 18 bases in between.

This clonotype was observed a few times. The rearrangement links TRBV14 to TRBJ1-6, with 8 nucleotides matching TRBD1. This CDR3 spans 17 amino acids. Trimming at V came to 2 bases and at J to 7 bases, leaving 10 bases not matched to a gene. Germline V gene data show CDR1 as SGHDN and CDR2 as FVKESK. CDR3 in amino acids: CASSQPDRGGRNSPLHF. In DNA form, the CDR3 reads TGTGCCAGCAGCCAACCCGACAGGGGAGGTCGGAATTCACCCCTCCACTTT. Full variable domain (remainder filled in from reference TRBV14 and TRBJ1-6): EAGVTQFPSHSVIEKGQTVTLRCDPISGHDNLYWYRRVMGKEIKFLLHFVKESKQDESGMPNNRFLAERTGGTYSTLKVQPAELEDSGVYFCASSQPDRGGRNSPLHFGNGTRLTVT.

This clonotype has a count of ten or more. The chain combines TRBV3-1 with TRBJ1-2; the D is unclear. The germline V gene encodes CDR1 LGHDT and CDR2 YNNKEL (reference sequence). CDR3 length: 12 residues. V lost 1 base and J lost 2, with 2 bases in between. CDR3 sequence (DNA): TGTGCCAGCAGCCAAGCGAACTATGGCTACACCTTC. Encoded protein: CASSQANYGYTF.

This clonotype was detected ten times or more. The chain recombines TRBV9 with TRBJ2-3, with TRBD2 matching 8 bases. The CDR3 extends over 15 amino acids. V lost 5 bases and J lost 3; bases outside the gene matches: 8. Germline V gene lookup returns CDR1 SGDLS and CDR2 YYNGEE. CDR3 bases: TGTGCCAGCAGTATCAGTTCGGGGGGGACAGATACGCAGTATTTT. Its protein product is CASSISSGGTDTQYF.

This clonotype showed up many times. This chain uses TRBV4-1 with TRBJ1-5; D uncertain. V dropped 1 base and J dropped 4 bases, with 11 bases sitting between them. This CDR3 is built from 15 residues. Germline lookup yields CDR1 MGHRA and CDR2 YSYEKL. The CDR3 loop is CASSQVHTGNQPQHF. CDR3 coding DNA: TGCGCCAGCAGCCAAGTTCACACGGGAAATCAGCCCCAGCATTTT.

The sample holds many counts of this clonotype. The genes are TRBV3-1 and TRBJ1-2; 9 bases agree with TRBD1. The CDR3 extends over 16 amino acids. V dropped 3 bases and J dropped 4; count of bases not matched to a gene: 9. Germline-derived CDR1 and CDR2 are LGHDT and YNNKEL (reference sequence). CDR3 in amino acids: CASSHRTGEWGYGYTF. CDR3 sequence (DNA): TGTGCCAGCAGCCATCGGACAGGGGAATGGGGCTATGGCTACACCTTC. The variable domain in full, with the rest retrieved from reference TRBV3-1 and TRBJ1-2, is DTAVSQTPKYLVTQMGNDKSIKCEQNLGHDTMYWYKQDSKKFLKIMFSYNNKELIINETVPNRFSPKSPDKAHLNLHINSLELGDSAVYFCASSHRTGEWGYGYTFGSGTRLTVV.

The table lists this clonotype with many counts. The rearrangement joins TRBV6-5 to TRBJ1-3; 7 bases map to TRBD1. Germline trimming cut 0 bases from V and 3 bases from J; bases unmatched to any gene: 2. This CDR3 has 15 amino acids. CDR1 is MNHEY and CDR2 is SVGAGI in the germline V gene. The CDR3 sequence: CASSYSTGSGNTIYF. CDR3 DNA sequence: TGTGCCAGCAGTTACTCGACAGGGAGTGGAAACACCATATATTTT.

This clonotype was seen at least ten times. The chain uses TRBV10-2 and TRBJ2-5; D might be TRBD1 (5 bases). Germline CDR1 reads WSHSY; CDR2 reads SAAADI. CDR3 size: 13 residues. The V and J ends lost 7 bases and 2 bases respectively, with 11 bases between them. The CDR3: CASNRQRQETQYF. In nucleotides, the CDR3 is TGCGCCAGCAACCGACAGAGACAAGAGACCCAGTACTTC.

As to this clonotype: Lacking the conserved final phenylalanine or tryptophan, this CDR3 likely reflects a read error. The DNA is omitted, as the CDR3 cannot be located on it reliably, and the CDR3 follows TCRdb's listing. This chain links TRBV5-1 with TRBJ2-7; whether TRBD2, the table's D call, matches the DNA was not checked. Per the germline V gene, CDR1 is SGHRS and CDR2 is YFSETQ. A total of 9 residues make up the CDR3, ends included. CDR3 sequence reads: CASSSGLAG.

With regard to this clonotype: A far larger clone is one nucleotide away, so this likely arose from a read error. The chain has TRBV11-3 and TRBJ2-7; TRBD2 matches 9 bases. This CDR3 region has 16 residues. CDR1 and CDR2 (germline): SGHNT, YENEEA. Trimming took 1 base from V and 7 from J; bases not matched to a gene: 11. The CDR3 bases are TGTGCCAGCAGCTTAGGGGTGGCGGGGGGGACGGATGAGCAGTACTTC. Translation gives CASSLGVAGGTDEQYF.

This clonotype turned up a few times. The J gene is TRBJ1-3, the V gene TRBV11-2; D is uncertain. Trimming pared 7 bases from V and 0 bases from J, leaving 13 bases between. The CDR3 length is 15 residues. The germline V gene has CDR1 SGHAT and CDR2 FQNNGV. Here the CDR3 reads CASTSAVFSGNTIYF. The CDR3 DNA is TGTGCCAGCACCTCGGCAGTCTTCTCTGGAAACACCATATATTTT.

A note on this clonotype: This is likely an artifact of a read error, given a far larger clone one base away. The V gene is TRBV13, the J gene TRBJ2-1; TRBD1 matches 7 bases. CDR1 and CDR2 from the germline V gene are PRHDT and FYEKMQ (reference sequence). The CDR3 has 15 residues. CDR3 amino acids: CASSPTGNYNNEQFF. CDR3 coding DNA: TGCGCCAGCAGCCCGACAGGGAACTACAACAATGAGCAGTTCTTC.

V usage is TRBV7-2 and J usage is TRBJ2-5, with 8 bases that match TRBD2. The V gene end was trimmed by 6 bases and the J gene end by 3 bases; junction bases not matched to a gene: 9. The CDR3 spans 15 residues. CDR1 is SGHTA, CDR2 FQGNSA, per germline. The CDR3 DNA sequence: TGTGCCAGCAGTCACGGGGGGGATTGGGAAGAGACCCAGTACTTC. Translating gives CASSHGGDWEETQYF.

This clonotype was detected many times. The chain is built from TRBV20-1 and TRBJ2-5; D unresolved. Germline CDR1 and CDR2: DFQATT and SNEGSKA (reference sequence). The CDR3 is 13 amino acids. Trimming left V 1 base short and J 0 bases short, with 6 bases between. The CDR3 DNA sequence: TGCAGTGCTAGAGCTGGAAACCAAGAGACCCAGTACTTC. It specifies CSARAGNQETQYF.

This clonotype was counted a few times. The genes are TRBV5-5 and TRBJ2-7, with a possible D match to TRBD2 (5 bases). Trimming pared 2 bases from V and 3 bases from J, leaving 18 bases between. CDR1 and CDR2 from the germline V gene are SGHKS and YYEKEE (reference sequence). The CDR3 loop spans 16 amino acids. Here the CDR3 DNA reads TGTGCCAGCAGCTTCCAGGTCGGCAGAGGGATCTACGAGCAGTACTTC. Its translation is CASSFQVGRGIYEQYF.

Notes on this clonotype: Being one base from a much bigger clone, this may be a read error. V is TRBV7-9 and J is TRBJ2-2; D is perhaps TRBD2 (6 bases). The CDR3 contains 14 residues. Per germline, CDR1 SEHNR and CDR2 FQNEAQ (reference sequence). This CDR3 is CASSLEINTGGLFF. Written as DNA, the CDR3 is TGTGCCAGCAGCTTAGAAATTAACACCGGGGGGCTGTTTTTT.

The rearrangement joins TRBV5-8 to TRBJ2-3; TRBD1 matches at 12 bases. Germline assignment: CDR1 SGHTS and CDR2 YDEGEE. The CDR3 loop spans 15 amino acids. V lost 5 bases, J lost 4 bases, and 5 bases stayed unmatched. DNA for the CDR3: TGTGCCAGCAGGAGAGGGACAGGGGGCGCAGATACGCAGTATTTT. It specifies CASRRGTGGADTQYF.

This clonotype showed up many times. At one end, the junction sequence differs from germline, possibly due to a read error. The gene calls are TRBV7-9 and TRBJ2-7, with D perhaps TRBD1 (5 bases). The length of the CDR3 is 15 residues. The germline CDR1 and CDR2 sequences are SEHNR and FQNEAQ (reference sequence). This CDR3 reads CATSLEDTDPYEQYF. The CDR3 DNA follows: TGTGCCACCAGCTTAGAGGACACAGACCCCTACGAGCAGTACTTC.

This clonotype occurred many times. The CDR3 nucleotides are TGTGCCAGCAGCTTACCCCCGGCGGGGGGGATAGATACGCAGTATTTT. Translated, it gives CASSLPPAGGIDTQYF. The V call is TRBV7-9, the J call TRBJ2-3, with 9 bases that match TRBD2. The CDR3 spans 16 residues. The trim removed 2 bases at V and 5 bases at J, leaving 8 bases unmatched. CDR1 is SEHNR, CDR2 FQNEAQ, per germline (reference sequence).

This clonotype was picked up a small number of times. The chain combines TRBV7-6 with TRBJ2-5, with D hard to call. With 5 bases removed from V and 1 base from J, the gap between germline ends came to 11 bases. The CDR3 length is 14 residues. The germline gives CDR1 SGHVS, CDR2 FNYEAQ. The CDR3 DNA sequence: TGTGCCAGCAGCCCCGCGGCAGGCCAAGAGACCCAGTACTTC. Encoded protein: CASSPAAGQETQYF.

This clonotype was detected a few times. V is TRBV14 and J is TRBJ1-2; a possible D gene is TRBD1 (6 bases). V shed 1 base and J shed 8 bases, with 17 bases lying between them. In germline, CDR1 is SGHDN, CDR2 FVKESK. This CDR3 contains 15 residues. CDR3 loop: CASSQAGQRLGGYTF. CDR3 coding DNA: TGTGCCAGCAGCCAAGCCGGACAGCGGTTAGGGGGCTACACCTTC.

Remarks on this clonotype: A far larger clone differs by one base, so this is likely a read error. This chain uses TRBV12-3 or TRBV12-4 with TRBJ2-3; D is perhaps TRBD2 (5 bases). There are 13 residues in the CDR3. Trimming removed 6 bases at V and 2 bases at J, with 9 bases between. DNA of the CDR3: TGTGCCAGCAGCTTCGGGGACACAGATACGCAGTATTTT. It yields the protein CASSFGDTDTQYF.

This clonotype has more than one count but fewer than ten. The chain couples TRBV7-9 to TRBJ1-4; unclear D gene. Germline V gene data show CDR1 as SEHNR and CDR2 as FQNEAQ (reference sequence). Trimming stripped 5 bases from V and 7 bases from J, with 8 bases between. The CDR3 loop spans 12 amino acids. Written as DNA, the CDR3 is TGTGCCAGCAGCCTCCAATTTGAAAAACTGTTTTTT. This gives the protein CASSLQFEKLFF.

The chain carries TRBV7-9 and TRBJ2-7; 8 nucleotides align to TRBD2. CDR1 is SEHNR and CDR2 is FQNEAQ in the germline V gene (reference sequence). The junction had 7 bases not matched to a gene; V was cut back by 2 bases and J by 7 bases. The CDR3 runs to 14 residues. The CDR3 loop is CASSLSGGPGEQYF. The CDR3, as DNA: TGTGCCAGCAGCTTATCGGGAGGGCCAGGGGAGCAGTACTTC.